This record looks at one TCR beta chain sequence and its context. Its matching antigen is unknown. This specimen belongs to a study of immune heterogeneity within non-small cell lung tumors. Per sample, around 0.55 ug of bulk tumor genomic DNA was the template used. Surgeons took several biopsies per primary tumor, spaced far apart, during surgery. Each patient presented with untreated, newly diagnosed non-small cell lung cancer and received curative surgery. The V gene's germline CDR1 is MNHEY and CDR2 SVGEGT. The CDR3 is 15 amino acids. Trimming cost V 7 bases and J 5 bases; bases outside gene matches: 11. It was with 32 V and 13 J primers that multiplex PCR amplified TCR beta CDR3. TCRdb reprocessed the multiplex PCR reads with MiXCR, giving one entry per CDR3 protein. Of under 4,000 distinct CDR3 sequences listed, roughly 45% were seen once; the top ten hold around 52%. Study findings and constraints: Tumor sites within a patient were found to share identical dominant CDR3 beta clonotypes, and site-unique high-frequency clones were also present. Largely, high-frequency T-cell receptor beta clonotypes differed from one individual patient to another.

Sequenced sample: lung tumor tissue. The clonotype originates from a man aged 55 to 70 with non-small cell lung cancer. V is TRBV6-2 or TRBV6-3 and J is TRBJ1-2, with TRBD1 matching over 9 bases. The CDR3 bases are TGTGCCAGCACTCGAGGGGGACAGGGAGATTATGGCTACACCTTC. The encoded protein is CASTRGGQGDYGYTF.